The 5 T cell receptor beta chains listed next were all sequenced from one sample in a study of blood T cell repertoires in COVID-19. Clones were sequenced by immunoSEQ multiplex PCR, and TCRdb holds only the in-frame ones, with some missing. The sample holds about 47,000 clones; 70% to 85% are singletons and the top ten take approximately 2.4%. Sequencing used peripheral blood. These receptors were collected from a man aged 50-60 years with acute or convalescent COVID-19.

The chain is built from TRBV28 and TRBJ2-2; D may be TRBD1 (6 bases). This CDR3 comprises 14 residues. V was clipped by 9 bases and J by 6 bases, with 17 bases between them. CDR1 MDHEN and CDR2 SYDVKM come from the germline V gene. In DNA form, the CDR3 reads TGTGCCAGTTCGGAACAGGGTATTGCCGGGGAGCTGTTTTTT. It encodes CASSEQGIAGELFF.

This chain joins TRBV11-2 and TRBJ2-2; 7 bases are a match to TRBD2. Trimming took 5 bases from V and 6 from J; bases not matched to a gene: 21. Germline CDR1 reads SGHAT; CDR2 reads FQNNGV. This CDR3 is 19 amino acids long. This CDR3 is CASSLLMGGTPSWAGELFF. The CDR3 region has the DNA TGTGCCAGCAGCCTCCTCATGGGGGGGACCCCGTCATGGGCCGGGGAGCTGTTTTTT.

The chain has TRBV28 and TRBJ2-7, with D perhaps TRBD1 (6 bases). Germline assignment: CDR1 MDHEN and CDR2 SYDVKM. CDR3 size: 11 residues. V lost 10 bases, J lost 9 bases, and 16 bases lay in between. The CDR3, as DNA: TGTGCCACTCATACAGGGAACGGGCAGTACTTC. It translates to CATHTGNGQYF.

The V gene is TRBV3-1 (or the pseudogene TRBV3-2), the J gene TRBJ2-1, with D perhaps TRBD1 (5 bases). This CDR3 spans 19 amino acids. Trimming removed 1 base from V and 6 bases from J, with 25 bases in between. Germline loops: CDR1 LGHDT, CDR2 YNNKEL (reference sequence). The CDR3 region is CASSQGFYGAPGPGNEQFF. The CDR3 coding sequence is TGTGCCAGCAGCCAAGGTTTTTATGGGGCCCCAGGACCCGGCAATGAGCAGTTCTTC.

The chain employs TRBV2 and TRBJ2-2, with 8 bases lining up with TRBD2. This CDR3 contains 20 residues. V shed 10 bases and J 4 bases; nucleotides not matched to a gene: 26. Germline CDR1 reads SNHLY; CDR2 reads FYNNEI. The CDR3 region is CATWPGTGALAETRTGELFF. CDR3 sequence (DNA): TGTGCCACATGGCCGGGAACTGGCGCACTAGCGGAGACTCGCACCGGGGAGCTGTTTTTT.